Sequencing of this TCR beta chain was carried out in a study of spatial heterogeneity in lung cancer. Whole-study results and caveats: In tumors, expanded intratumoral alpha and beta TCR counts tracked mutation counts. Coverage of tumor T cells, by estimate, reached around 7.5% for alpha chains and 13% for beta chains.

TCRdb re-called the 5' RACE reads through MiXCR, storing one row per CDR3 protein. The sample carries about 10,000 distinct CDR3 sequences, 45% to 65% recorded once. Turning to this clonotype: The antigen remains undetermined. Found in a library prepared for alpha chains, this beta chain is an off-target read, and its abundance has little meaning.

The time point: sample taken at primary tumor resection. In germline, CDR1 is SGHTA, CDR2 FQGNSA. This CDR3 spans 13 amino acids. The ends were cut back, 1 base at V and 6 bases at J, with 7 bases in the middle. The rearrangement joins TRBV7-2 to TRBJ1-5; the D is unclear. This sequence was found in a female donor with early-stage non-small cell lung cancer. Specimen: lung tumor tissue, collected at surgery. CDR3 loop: CASSLGPVQPQHF. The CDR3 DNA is TGTGCCAGCAGCTTAGGCCCTGTTCAGCCCCAGCATTTT.